Below are 24 T cell receptor beta chains sequenced from a single sample in a study of blood T cell repertoires in COVID-19. Profiled with immunoSEQ multiplex PCR; TCRdb holds only in-frame clones, not every one. Of 200,000 to 300,000 clones in the sample, about 85% were seen once. Sequencing was carried out using peripheral blood. Source of these receptors: a man aged 55 to 70 with acute or convalescent COVID-19.

This sequence joins TRBV18 and TRBJ2-7; 9 bases fit TRBD1. In germline, CDR1 is KGHSH, CDR2 LQKENI. V trimming: 0 bases; J trimming: 5 bases; junction bases outside the gene matches: 2. The CDR3 is 14 residues long. The CDR3 loop reads CASSPPTGGNEQYF. In DNA, the CDR3 is TGTGCCAGCTCACCACCTACAGGGGGCAACGAGCAGTACTTC.

This clone was recorded only once. The gene calls are TRBV18 and TRBJ2-3; 9 bases are a match to TRBD2. CDR3 length equals 17 residues. V dropped 1 base and J dropped 2; count of bases not matched to a gene: 7. CDR1 is KGHSH, CDR2 LQKENI, per germline. In DNA, the CDR3 is TGTGCCAGCTCACCACTTGGCGGGAGGGGAACCACAGATACGCAGTATTTT. The encoded protein is CASSPLGGRGTTDTQYF.

The chain links TRBV7-8 to TRBJ1-2, with 10 bases identical to TRBD1. Germline CDR1 is SGHVS and CDR2 is FQNEAQ. This CDR3 comprises 17 residues. Germline trimming cut 5 bases from V and 4 bases from J; bases unmatched to any gene: 13. CDR3 bases: TGTGCCAGCAGCCTAGGACAGGGGGTTTTTCAGGCCTATGGCTACACCTTC. It yields the protein CASSLGQGVFQAYGYTF.

The V gene is TRBV14, the J gene TRBJ1-1, with D unresolved. The CDR3 is 13 residues long. Germline loops: CDR1 SGHDN, CDR2 FVKESK. Trimming took off 5 bases at V and 5 bases at J, with 12 bases between the two ends. CDR3 coding DNA: TGTGCCAGCAGCAGGAGCCTAACGACTGAAGCTTTCTTT. Its protein is CASSRSLTTEAFF. Filled out from reference TRBV14 and TRBJ1-1, the complete variable domain reads EAGVTQFPSHSVIEKGQTVTLRCDPISGHDNLYWYRRVMGKEIKFLLHFVKESKQDESGMPNNRFLAERTGGTYSTLKVQPAELEDSGVYFCASSRSLTTEAFFGQGTRLTVV.

CDR3 coding DNA: TGTGCCAGCAGCCAAGATCGTAGTAGCAATCAGCCCCAGCATTTT. The encoded protein is CASSQDRSSNQPQHF. The V gene is TRBV4-2, the J gene TRBJ1-5; D not certain. Deletions cut 0 bases from V and 0 bases from J, with 6 bases between. The CDR3 extends over 15 amino acids. From germline, CDR1 is LGHNA and CDR2 YNFKEQ.

The rearrangement uses TRBV29-1 and TRBJ1-2, with 9 bases aligning to TRBD1. Germline CDR1 reads SQVTM; CDR2 reads ANQGSEA. The V gene end was trimmed by 7 bases and the J gene end by 8 bases; junction bases not matched to a gene: 11. This CDR3 is built from 13 residues. The CDR3 sequence: CSGDRGVSGGYTF. The DNA for the CDR3 is TGCAGCGGAGACAGGGGGGTCTCCGGGGGCTACACCTTC.

The CDR3 region is CAWSVRGVTSYNSPLHF. The CDR3 DNA follows: TGTGCCTGGAGTGTACGGGGGGTAACCTCCTATAATTCACCCCTCCACTTT. The genes are TRBV30 and TRBJ1-6, with D perhaps TRBD1 (5 bases). The germline gives CDR1 GTSNPN, CDR2 SVGIG (reference sequence). V lost 0 bases and J lost 0, with 12 bases in between. This CDR3 spans 17 amino acids.

The chain links TRBV3-1 (or the pseudogene TRBV3-2) to TRBJ1-2; no firm D call. CDR3 size: 15 residues. The germline CDR1 and CDR2 sequences are LGHDT and YNNKEL (reference sequence). Trimming stripped 0 bases from V and 4 bases from J, with 12 bases between. In DNA, the CDR3 is TGTGCCAGCAGCCAAGATGTTCCCCTCAGCTATGGCTACACCTTC. As protein: CASSQDVPLSYGYTF.

V and J are TRBV10-2 and TRBJ1-5; D is perhaps TRBD1 (5 bases). This CDR3 comprises 15 residues. Per germline, CDR1 WSHSY and CDR2 SAAADI. V was pared by 6 bases and J by 0 bases, with 12 bases between. The CDR3 loop is CASREGHISNQPQHF. The CDR3 DNA reads TGCGCCAGCAGGGAGGGGCACATTAGCAATCAGCCCCAGCATTTT.

This chain joins TRBV9 and TRBJ2-2; a weak D match, TRBD1 (6 bases). Trimming removed 0 bases from V and 0 bases from J, with 18 bases in between. The CDR3 has 19 amino acids. The germline V gene encodes CDR1 SGDLS and CDR2 YYNGEE. The CDR3 DNA reads TGTGCCAGCAGCGTAGACGGACAGCCGTTCCGCTCGAACACCGGGGAGCTGTTTTTT. Residues: CASSVDGQPFRSNTGELFF.

The chain uses TRBV6-4 and TRBJ2-7; D is possibly TRBD1 (5 bases). Trimming cost V 2 bases and J 3 bases, with 14 bases left between them. CDR3 length equals 15 residues. CDR1 and CDR2 (germline): MRHNA, SNTAGT. This CDR3 is CASSDAAGRVYEQYF. The CDR3 coding sequence is TGTGCCAGCAGTGACGCGGCTGGCAGGGTCTACGAGCAGTACTTC.

The chain recombines TRBV4-1 with TRBJ1-6, with D perhaps matching TRBD1 (5 bases). Germline V gene data show CDR1 as MGHRA and CDR2 as YSYEKL. The CDR3 has 17 residues. V lost 0 bases, J lost 2 bases, and 11 bases lay in between. CDR3 residues: CASSQDPGITYNSPLHF. The CDR3, as DNA: TGCGCCAGCAGCCAAGATCCAGGGATAACCTATAATTCACCCCTCCACTTT.

Regarding this clone: One junction end disagrees with the germline gene, perhaps due to a read error. The V call is TRBV28, the J call TRBJ2-6; 8 positions agree with TRBD1. This CDR3 comprises 21 residues. Per germline, CDR1 MDHEN and CDR2 SYDVKM. The CDR3 loop is CASSLISLDRAFPSAANVLTF. CDR3 bases: TGTGCCAGCAGTTTGATATCGCTGGACAGGGCCTTCCCCTCTGCGGCCAACGTCCTGACTTTC.

As to this clone: This specimen includes other DNA sequences encoding the same CDR3. The chain has TRBV29-1 and TRBJ2-3; D ambiguous. Germline V gene data show CDR1 as SQVTM and CDR2 as ANQGSEA. The CDR3 has 11 residues. Trimming shortened V by 5 bases and J by 0 bases, and 3 bases separated the two germline ends. The CDR3 bases are TGCAGCGTTACTAGCACAGATACGCAGTATTTT. Its translation is CSVTSTDTQYF.

This clone has a handful of counts. This rearrangement joins TRBV5-1 to TRBJ2-5; a possible D gene is TRBD2 (7 bases). Trimming stripped 0 bases from V and 9 bases from J, with 15 bases between. The CDR3 spans 14 residues. Germline CDR1 SGHRS, CDR2 YFSETQ. The CDR3 region is CASSLGLPGGPQYF. The CDR3 DNA follows: TGCGCCAGCAGCTTGGGGCTGCCCGGGGGGCCCCAGTACTTC.

The genes are TRBV3-1 (or the pseudogene TRBV3-2) and TRBJ2-3; D may be TRBD2 (6 bases). The CDR3 spans 17 residues. Looked up from germline, CDR1 is LGHDT and CDR2 is YNNKEL (reference sequence). The V end lost 0 bases, the J end lost 4 bases, and 17 bases lay between the germline ends. The CDR3 loop reads CASSQDVPGLTSDTQYF. The CDR3 nucleotides are TGTGCCAGCAGCCAAGATGTACCGGGACTTACATCAGATACGCAGTATTTT.

The V gene is TRBV18, the J gene TRBJ1-1; TRBD1 aligns across 7 bases. CDR3 size: 18 residues. Germline loops: CDR1 KGHSH, CDR2 LQKENI. V lost 1 base and J lost 0; bases outside the gene matches: 11. The CDR3 coding sequence is TGTGCCAGCTCACCACTCGGGGCAGGGGGGTTGGTGAACACTGAAGCTTTCTTT. Protein product: CASSPLGAGGLVNTEAFF.

The chain joins TRBV18 to TRBJ2-7, with 8 bases aligning to TRBD1. The CDR3 has 12 residues. Germline trimming cut 6 bases from V and 8 bases from J; bases unmatched to any gene: 6. Germline V gene lookup returns CDR1 KGHSH and CDR2 LQKENI. The CDR3 sequence is CASSADRVQQYF. CDR3 in DNA: TGTGCCAGCTCCGCGGACAGGGTTCAGCAGTACTTC.

V and J are TRBV6-2 or TRBV6-3 and TRBJ1-5; no clear D. V dropped 0 bases and J dropped 7 bases, with 19 bases sitting between them. The CDR3 loop spans 17 amino acids. Germline V lookup: CDR1 MNHEY, CDR2 SVGEGT. In nucleotides, the CDR3 is TGTGCCAGCAGTTACTCGAGGGATATTGGGTTCCGCCAGCCCCAGCATTTT. Protein product: CASSYSRDIGFRQPQHF.

The CDR3 loop reads CASSVATGDTGELFF. The CDR3 bases are TGTGCCAGCAGCGTAGCAACAGGGGACACCGGGGAGCTGTTTTTT. The rearrangement joins TRBV9 to TRBJ2-2, with 7 bases identical to TRBD1. With 0 bases clipped from V and 3 bases from J, the junction kept 2 bases outside the gene matches. The CDR3 extends over 15 amino acids. CDR1 SGDLS and CDR2 YYNGEE come from the germline V gene.

This rearrangement joins TRBV12-3 or TRBV12-4 to TRBJ1-1; TRBD1 agrees at 7 bases. The V segment lost 3 bases and the J segment 11 bases; nucleotides outside the gene matches: 6. The CDR3 extends over 12 amino acids. Here the CDR3 reads CASSFGKGAAFF. DNA for the CDR3: TGTGCCAGCAGTTTCGGAAAGGGGGCGGCTTTCTTT.

This clone was seen only a few times. This chain links TRBV15 with TRBJ1-5; D uncertain. CDR1 LNHNV and CDR2 YYDKDF come from the germline V gene (reference sequence). CDR3 size: 14 residues. V gave up 1 base and J gave up 9 bases, with 13 bases separating them. DNA for the CDR3: TGTGCCACCAGCAGAGCGAGGAGTCCGGGGCCCCAGCATTTT. It specifies CATSRARSPGPQHF.

CDR3 sequence reads: CASSIGLRGSRNEQFF. The CDR3 coding sequence is TGTGCCAGTAGTATAGGGCTCCGCGGGAGTCGGAATGAGCAGTTCTTC. The rearrangement links TRBV19 to TRBJ2-1; 7 bases map to TRBD2. The length of the CDR3 is 16 residues. The V segment lost 1 base and the J segment 7 bases; nucleotides outside the gene matches: 10. Germline-derived CDR1 and CDR2 are LNHDA and SQIVND (reference sequence).

The CDR3 here is CASSLASGDRGNSPLHF. The CDR3, as DNA: TGTGCCAGCAGCTTAGCGAGCGGGGACAGGGGTAATTCACCCCTCCACTTT. The rearrangement uses TRBV7-9 and TRBJ1-6; 10 nucleotides line up with TRBD1. V shed 0 bases and J 6 bases; nucleotides not matched to a gene: 5. The CDR3 has 17 residues. The germline V gene encodes CDR1 SEHNR and CDR2 FQNEAQ (reference sequence).